This T cell receptor (beta chain) was retrieved from a study of cytomegalovirus exposure and HLA in healthy donors. Whole-study results and caveats: Judged likely to be a sequencing artifact was a cluster of highly shared sequence variants. In vitro confirmation showed three CMV-associated chains to be CMV antigen specific. Researchers left out some V segments, among them TRBV6-2 and TRBV6-3, as indistinguishable.

Primers: 60 Vbeta forward and 13 Jbeta reverse. Original data processing: A later analysis tallied about 80 million unique TCR beta chains, about 11 million of them shared. Measured with immunoSEQ multiplex PCR; TCRdb has only the in-frame clones, and not every one. V and J calls and clone size are those listed in that table; D and trimming were worked out from the DNA. This sample has 110,000 to 150,000 clones, with around 80% found just once. In the case of this clone: Its target is unknown.

The V gene end was trimmed by 4 bases and the J gene end by 5 bases; junction bases not matched to a gene: 7. Germline V gene lookup returns CDR1 SGHDT and CDR2 YYEEEE. This CDR3 is 15 amino acids long. The TCR was taken from a female donor in good health and CMV-seronegative. Input material: PBMCs. This chain uses TRBV5-6 with TRBJ2-5; TRBD2 agrees at 11 bases. The CDR3 DNA reads TGTGCCAGCAGCCGGGGACTAGCGGTGAGGGAGACCCAGTACTTC. This encodes CASSRGLAVRETQYF.